This T cell receptor (beta chain) was captured in a study of blood T cell repertoires in COVID-19. About the research overall: Samples taken during acute and convalescent COVID-19 were collected in the United States, Italy and Spain. From T cells, B-cell-depleted T cells, or PBMCs came the material, which was cDNA or gDNA.

Original handling: Nucleated cell counts were estimated from reference gene primer amplification. Assay: immunoSEQ multiplex PCR; the TCRdb copy retains only in-frame clones and omits some. V and J calls and clone size come straight from that table; D and trimming were deduced from the DNA. The sample lists under 250,000 clones, approximately 86% occurring once. V lost 2 bases and J lost 6; bases outside the gene matches: 3. The germline V gene encodes CDR1 MGHRA and CDR2 YSYEKL. The CDR3 covers 15 residues. This chain links TRBV4-1 with TRBJ1-5; 11 bases align to TRBD1. The sequence derives from a woman in her fifties or sixties who had recovered from COVID-19. The sequenced sample consisted of peripheral blood. The CDR3 here is CASSQPGQGAQPQHF. The DNA for the CDR3 is TGCGCCAGCAGCCAACCAGGACAGGGGGCTCAGCCCCAGCATTTT.